The subject of this entry is one T cell receptor beta chain. The clone's antigen remains unknown. Base qualities are not provided; no much larger clone lies one nucleotide away. From the cysteine up to the phenylalanine, the CDR3 has a length of 17 residues. Left in the record is the CDR3 DNA by itself, 51 bases read in frame from the first base. CDR1 and CDR2 are read off the germline V gene (reference sequence) as SEHNR and FQNEAQ. V is trimmed back by 3 bases and J by 4 bases, and the junction contains 9 bases that no gene match accounts for. This specimen comes from a study of response to subunit inactivated influenza vaccine (dated by TCRdb to about 2018). About the investigation overall: Deep quantitative T cell receptor repertoire profiling was used in the study to track responses to a trivalent subunit inactivated influenza vaccine. Study-wide conclusions, independent of this receptor: It was suggested by the authors that each seasonal influenza vaccination may recruit only a limited number of new T cells.

The library came from RT-PCR. The sequencer listed for this sample is Illumina HiSeq 2500. TCRdb reworked the public reads: Q25 trimming with fastp, MiXCR clone assembly, productive beta chains retained. Rows merge per CDR3 protein into single entries with the most common DNA and genes. In all, the sample holds 450,000 to 550,000 distinct CDR3 sequences, and about 25% of those were seen once. The ten largest make up under 2.5% of the sample. The V and J genes are TRBV7-9 and TRBJ1-2, and TRBD1 matches 12 of the central bases. The TCR originated in a man aged 45 to 65 who received an inactivated influenza vaccine. Donor details come from another sample of the same person, matched by shared clones. Sequencing used CD4+ T cells sorted from PBMCs, obtained 5 days after vaccination. The nucleotide sequence reads as follows: TGTGCCAGCAGCTTTCACGGGACAGGGGGCGCCGGCTATGGCTACACCTTC. It encodes CASSFHGTGGAGYGYTF.